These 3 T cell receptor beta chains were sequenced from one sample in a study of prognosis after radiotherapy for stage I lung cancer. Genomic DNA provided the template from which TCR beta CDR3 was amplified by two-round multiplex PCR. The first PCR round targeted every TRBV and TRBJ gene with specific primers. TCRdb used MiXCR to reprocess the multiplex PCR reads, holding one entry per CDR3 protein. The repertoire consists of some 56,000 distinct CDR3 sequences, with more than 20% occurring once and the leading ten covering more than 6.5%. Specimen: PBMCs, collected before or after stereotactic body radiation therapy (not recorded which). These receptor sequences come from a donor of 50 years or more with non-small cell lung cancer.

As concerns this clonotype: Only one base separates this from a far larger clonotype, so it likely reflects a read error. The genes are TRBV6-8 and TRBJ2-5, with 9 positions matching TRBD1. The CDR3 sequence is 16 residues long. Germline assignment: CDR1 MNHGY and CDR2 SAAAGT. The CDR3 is CSSSKLGQGRRETQYF. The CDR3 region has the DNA TGTTCCAGCAGTAAACTCGGACAGGGGCGTCGGGAGACCCAGTACTTC.

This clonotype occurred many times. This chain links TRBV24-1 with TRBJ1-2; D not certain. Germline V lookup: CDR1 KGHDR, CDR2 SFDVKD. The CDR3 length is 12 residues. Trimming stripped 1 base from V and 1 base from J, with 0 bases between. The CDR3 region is CATSDFNYGYTF. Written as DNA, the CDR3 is TGTGCCACCAGTGATTTTAACTATGGCTACACCTTC.

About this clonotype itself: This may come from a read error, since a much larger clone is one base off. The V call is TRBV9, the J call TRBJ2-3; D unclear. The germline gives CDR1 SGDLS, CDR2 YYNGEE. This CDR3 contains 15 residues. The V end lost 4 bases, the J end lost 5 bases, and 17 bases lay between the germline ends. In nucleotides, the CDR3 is TGTGCCAGCAGCCTTTTGGGCCGAGGCGAAGATACGCAGTATTTT. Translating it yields CASSLLGRGEDTQYF.